The clone carrying this TCR beta chain was seen many times. Its antigen is not identified. Study conclusions and caveats: The larger cohort examined one V-J beta rearrangement, not whole repertoires. Tumor Treg TCRs overlapped most with tumor naive CD4+ cells. Tumor memory CD4+ T cell TCR gene usage was found to cluster with blood and lymph node memory CD4+ cells and with lymph node naive CD4+ cells.

Constant-region reverse primers amplified full-length variable regions, followed by semi-nested Nested Universal Primer A PCR. TCRdb redid the calling of the 5' RACE reads with MiXCR, one entry per CDR3 protein. This sample yields over 40,000 distinct CDR3 sequences, of which 22% are seen a single time; 3.5% to 4.5% belongs to the top ten. The sorted Tregs were CD4+CD25+CD127-/low cells. Germline V gene lookup returns CDR1 MNHEY and CDR2 SMNVEV (reference sequence). The junction had 8 bases not matched to a gene; V was cut back by 4 bases and J by 9 bases. The CDR3 runs 15 residues. The J gene is TRBJ1-6, the V gene TRBV27; TRBD1 matches at 8 bases. The sample comprised Tregs sorted from a lymph node. This receptor was identified in a female donor with breast cancer. CDR3 in DNA: TGTGCCAGCAGTTCCTGGACAGGGCCGGGTTCACCCCTCCACTTT. Its translation is CASSSWTGPGSPLHF.